The source of this T cell receptor (beta chain) is a study of T-cell memory formation after mild COVID-19. Each CDR3 protein gets one entry after TCRdb re-called the 5' RACE reads with MiXCR. The sample includes 350,000 to 500,000 distinct CDR3 sequences, more than 20% seen only once; the top ten take around 14%. Germline V lookup: CDR1 SGHRS, CDR2 YFSETQ. The J segment lost 2 bases and the V segment lost 4 bases, leaving 10 bases of the junction unmatched. The CDR3 has 16 amino acids. Material for sequencing was PBMCs or a T cell subset sorted from them (not recorded which). The chain employs TRBV5-1 and TRBJ1-1; 8 positions match TRBD1. The origin of this receptor is an adult woman who had mild COVID-19 (a few samples of this study predate the infection). Cell type and time point are not known. The CDR3 DNA reads as TGCGCCAGCAGCCCGACGCAGGGGGCTAAAAACACTGAAGCTTTCTTT. Amino acids: CASSPTQGAKNTEAFF.